These 21 T cell receptor beta chains were all obtained from the same sample, sequenced in a study of cytomegalovirus exposure and HLA in healthy donors. The primer mix had 60 Vbeta and 13 Jbeta primers. Sequencing was performed with immunoSEQ multiplex PCR; in TCRdb, only in-frame clones are kept and a portion is missing. Of 210,000 or so clones in the sample, 60% to 85% were seen once. The sample comprised PBMCs. These receptors all come from a man in his forties in good health and CMV-seronegative.

The chain uses TRBV18 and TRBJ1-4; 9 bases are a match to TRBD1. Germline V CDR1 and CDR2: KGHSH, LQKENI. V gave up 2 bases and J gave up 5 bases; unmatched junction bases: 6. The CDR3 is made up of 16 amino acids. Written as DNA, the CDR3 is TGTGCCAGCTCACCAATTAGGGGACAGGGCAATGAAAAACTGTTTTTT. It is translated as CASSPIRGQGNEKLFF.

The chain combines TRBV7-8 with TRBJ2-7, with D maybe TRBD2 (6 bases). V was cut by 7 bases and J by 0 bases, with 25 bases left in between. Germline V gene sequence: CDR1 SGHVS, CDR2 FQNEAQ. The CDR3 consists of 18 residues. CDR3 sequence: CASTPLGTGGTFSYEQYF. The CDR3, as DNA: TGTGCCAGCACCCCATTGGGGACTGGCGGGACCTTCTCCTACGAGCAGTACTTC.

J is TRBJ2-5 and V is TRBV18, with TRBD1 matching 7 bases. J gave up 7 bases and V 6 bases, and 11 bases lay outside the gene matches. The germline V gene encodes CDR1 KGHSH and CDR2 LQKENI. This CDR3 spans 14 amino acids. CDR3 coding DNA: TGTGCCAGCTCTCTCGGGACAGTCGGCTCGACCCAGTACTTC. Translated: CASSLGTVGSTQYF.

The V call is TRBV19, the J call TRBJ1-4; 9 bases match TRBD1. J gave up 7 bases and V 5 bases, and 11 bases lay outside the gene matches. The CDR3 consists of 16 residues. Germline CDR1 is LNHDA and CDR2 is SQIVND (reference sequence). The CDR3 region is CASSPGYRGLREKLFF. The DNA for the CDR3 is TGTGCCAGTAGTCCAGGATACAGGGGGCTTCGTGAAAAACTGTTTTTT.

V usage is TRBV6-5 and J usage is TRBJ1-1, with a tentative D call TRBD1 (6 bases). With 6 bases removed from V and 12 bases from J, the gap between germline ends came to 20 bases. Looked up from germline, CDR1 is MNHEY and CDR2 is SVGAGI. The CDR3 covers 13 residues. The CDR3, as DNA: TGTGCCAGCAGGCAACCGGGACAACCTCGGCCTTTCTTT. Translated, it gives CASRQPGQPRPFF.

The chain carries TRBV5-1 and TRBJ1-4, with D perhaps matching TRBD1 (6 bases). The germline CDR1 and CDR2 sequences are SGHRS and YFSETQ. Trimming left V 1 base short and J 6 bases short, with 13 bases between. The CDR3 covers 15 residues. CDR3 residues: CASSLPSGVHEKLFF. The CDR3 DNA reads as TGCGCCAGCAGCTTGCCATCAGGGGTACATGAAAAACTGTTTTTT.

J is TRBJ1-2 and V is TRBV19; 7 bases are shared with TRBD1. Germline CDR1 is LNHDA and CDR2 is SQIVND (reference sequence). The V gene end was trimmed by 5 bases and the J gene end by 2 bases; junction bases not matched to a gene: 5. CDR3 length: 14 amino acids. The CDR3 spells CASSFPTGNYGYTF. In DNA, the CDR3 is TGTGCCAGTAGTTTCCCGACAGGGAACTATGGCTACACCTTC. Based on the CDR3 plus reference TRBV19 and TRBJ1-2, the full variable domain is DGGITQSPKYLFRKEGQNVTLSCEQNLNHDAMYWYRQDPGQGLRLIYYSQIVNDFQKGDIAEGYSVSREKKESFPLTVTSAQKNPTAFYLCASSFPTGNYGYTFGSGTRLTVV.

This clone has a single count. The genes are TRBV27 and TRBJ2-7; 10 nucleotides match TRBD1. This CDR3 comprises 15 residues. V gave up 6 bases and J gave up 3 bases; unmatched junction bases: 8. Germline lookup yields CDR1 MNHEY and CDR2 SMNVEV (reference sequence). As DNA, the CDR3 is TGTGCCAGCAGCTCTACCCGGACAGGGGGCTACGAGCAGTACTTC. It codes for CASSSTRTGGYEQYF.

J is TRBJ2-7 and V is TRBV2, with a possible D match to TRBD1 (5 bases). Trimming left V 6 bases short and J 7 bases short, with 13 bases between. This CDR3 spans 12 amino acids. The germline gives CDR1 SNHLY, CDR2 FYNNEI. DNA of the CDR3: TGTGCCAGCAGGCGGCAGGGTGGGGAGCAGTACTTC. Amino acids: CASRRQGGEQYF.

V and J are TRBV6-5 and TRBJ2-3; 11 positions match TRBD1. The length of the CDR3 is 16 residues. Germline-derived CDR1 and CDR2 are MNHEY and SVGAGI. With 4 bases clipped from V and 4 bases from J, the junction kept 7 bases outside the gene matches. The CDR3 DNA reads TGTGCCAGCAGTTGGGGGACAGGGGGGGTCTCAGATACGCAGTATTTT. This sequence encodes CASSWGTGGVSDTQYF.

The chain joins TRBV7-9 to TRBJ2-7; TRBD2 matches 7 bases. Trimming took 1 base from V and 7 from J; bases not matched to a gene: 4. The CDR3 runs to 13 residues. Germline lookup yields CDR1 SEHNR and CDR2 FQNEAQ (reference sequence). The CDR3 sequence: CASSLGSGLEQYF. The DNA for the CDR3 is TGTGCCAGCAGCTTAGGTAGCGGGTTGGAGCAGTACTTC.

The chain is built from TRBV7-2 and TRBJ2-3; D gene uncertain. CDR1 is SGHTA, CDR2 FQGNSA, per germline. V shed 3 bases and J shed 7 bases, with 8 bases lying between them. The CDR3 spans 12 residues. CDR3 in amino acids: CASSFGANTQYF. DNA for the CDR3: TGTGCCAGCAGCTTCGGTGCGAATACGCAGTATTTT.

The J gene is TRBJ1-1, the V gene TRBV28; a weak D match, TRBD1 (5 bases). The V end lost 2 bases, the J end lost 0 bases, and 7 bases lay between the germline ends. The CDR3 spans 14 residues. The germline CDR1 and CDR2 sequences are MDHEN and SYDVKM. CDR3 amino acids: CASSLGAMNTEAFF. CDR3 bases: TGTGCCAGCAGTTTAGGGGCTATGAACACTGAAGCTTTCTTT. Supplemented by reference TRBV28 and TRBJ1-1, the full variable domain reads DVKVTQSSRYLVKRTGEKVFLECVQDMDHENMFWYRQDPGLGLRLIYFSYDVKMKEKGDIPEGYSVSREKKERFSLILESASTNQTSMYLCASSLGAMNTEAFFGQGTRLTVV.

The chain has TRBV27 and TRBJ2-5; perhaps TRBD1 as D (6 bases). CDR3 length: 15 amino acids. The V end lost 4 bases, the J end lost 4 bases, and 16 bases lay between the germline ends. Germline V CDR1 and CDR2: MNHEY, SMNVEV (reference sequence). CDR3 sequence reads: CASSSSGHLGETQYF. CDR3 DNA sequence: TGTGCCAGCAGTTCATCGGGACACCTGGGAGAGACCCAGTACTTC.

The V call is TRBV6-6, the J call TRBJ1-5; D is unclear. Germline assignment: CDR1 MNHNY and CDR2 SVGAGI (reference sequence). The CDR3 is 15 amino acids. V was shortened by 3 bases and J by 2 bases, with 11 bases between the two germline ends. This CDR3 is CASSYSQYGNQPQHF. In DNA, the CDR3 is TGTGCCAGCAGTTATTCCCAGTATGGCAATCAGCCCCAGCATTTT.

The chain is built from TRBV4-3 and TRBJ2-1; 15 bases match TRBD2. After removal of 0 bases from V and 13 bases from J, the junction contained 4 bases not matched to a gene. The CDR3 runs to 15 residues. Germline CDR1 is LGHNA and CDR2 is YSLEER. The CDR3 DNA is TGCGCCAGCAGCCAAGATTGGACTAGCGGGGGGGATCAGTTCTTC. Translated, it gives CASSQDWTSGGDQFF.

The chain uses TRBV19 and TRBJ2-1; D gene unclear. This CDR3 comprises 12 residues. The V gene's germline CDR1 is LNHDA and CDR2 SQIVND (reference sequence). V was shortened by 1 base and J by 10 bases, with 8 bases between the two germline ends. Here the CDR3 DNA reads TGTGCCAGTAGTATAGGCCAGTACGAGCAGTTCTTC. Its protein is CASSIGQYEQFF.

The genes are TRBV7-9 and TRBJ2-3; 7 bases line up with TRBD1. The CDR3 contains 15 residues. Germline lookup yields CDR1 SEHNR and CDR2 FQNEAQ (reference sequence). The V and J ends lost 5 bases and 0 bases, in that order; junction bases with no gene match: 5. The CDR3 here is CASSLGTASTDTQYF. DNA for the CDR3: TGTGCCAGCAGCCTGGGGACAGCTAGCACAGATACGCAGTATTTT.

This chain links TRBV5-1 with TRBJ2-3; possibly TRBD1 for D (5 bases). V dropped 3 bases and J dropped 0 bases, with 14 bases sitting between them. Germline V gives CDR1 SGHRS, CDR2 YFSETQ. The CDR3 spans 16 residues. The CDR3 nucleotides read TGCGCCAGCAGCTCCCGACAGCGCTCTAGCACAGATACGCAGTATTTT. Protein sequence: CASSSRQRSSTDTQYF.

This chain uses TRBV28 with TRBJ1-2; D might be TRBD1 (5 bases). The CDR3 runs to 13 residues. The V gene's germline CDR1 is MDHEN and CDR2 SYDVKM. The V and J ends lost 5 bases and 5 bases respectively, with 12 bases between them. CDR3 sequence (DNA): TGTGCCAGCAGTAACAACCGGGGGTATGGCTACACCTTC. It is translated as CASSNNRGYGYTF.

This clone was seen just once. This chain joins TRBV7-6 and TRBJ2-1; D is possibly TRBD2 (6 bases). The CDR3 extends over 14 amino acids. From germline, CDR1 is SGHVS and CDR2 FNYEAQ. Trimming pared 1 base from V and 8 bases from J, leaving 12 bases between. The CDR3 sequence: CASSLVDSGDEQFF. In nucleotides, the CDR3 is TGTGCCAGCAGCTTAGTTGACTCGGGAGATGAGCAGTTCTTC.